This is a list of T cell receptor beta chains from one sample in a study of blood T cells in healthy people across ages. TCRdb independently ran MiXCR on the 5' RACE reads; one entry per CDR3 protein. The sample holds fewer than 1,000,000 distinct CDR3 sequences; under 55% are singletons and the top ten take roughly a fifth. Sequencing was performed on blood. These receptors all come from a man aged 60 to 69 in good health. CDR3s include the opening cysteine and the closing phenylalanine or tryptophan. Fields, in order: V gene, D gene, clone size, CDR3 length, J gene, CDR3 protein, CDR3 DNA. The D gene is left open where the match is weak. A row's size may be missing; if present it is once, few, many or a size class.

TRBV21-1	.	.	13	TRBJ2-5	CASREQGEETQYF	TGTGCCAGCAGAGAACAGGGAGAGGAGACCCAGTACTTC
TRBV6-6	TRBD1	.	14	TRBJ1-1	CASREDRGWAEAFF	TGTGCCAGCAGAGAGGACAGGGGATGGGCTGAAGCTTTCTTT
TRBV14	.	few	15	TRBJ2-1	CASSPPGGSGFKQFF	TGTGCCAGCAGCCCGCCGGGGGGCTCGGGCTTCAAGCAGTTCTTC
TRBV6-1	TRBD1	.	14	TRBJ1-2	CASSADRGLYGYTF	TGTGCCAGCAGTGCGGACAGGGGACTTTACGGCTACACCTTC
TRBV3-1	.	.	15	TRBJ1-3	CASSQGIGLKNTIYF	TGTGCCAGCAGCCAAGGGATAGGACTGAAGAACACCATATATTTT
TRBV11-2	TRBD1	.	15	TRBJ2-1	CASSSWDRETSERFF	TGTGCCAGCAGCTCCTGGGACAGGGAGACGAGTGAGCGGTTCTTC
TRBV7-2	TRBD1	.	18	TRBJ2-7	CASSLSLIRDRGLNEQYF	TGTGCCAGCAGCTTAAGTTTAATTAGGGACAGGGGGCTTAACGAGCAGTACTTC
TRBV6-2/TRBV6-3	.	few	16	TRBJ1-2	CASSYDDVGGSHGYTF	TGTGCCAGCAGTTACGACGATGTTGGGGGTTCCCATGGCTACACCTTC
TRBV2	.	.	11	TRBJ2-1	CASSWINKQFF	TGTGCCAGCAGTTGGATCAATAAGCAGTTCTTC
TRBV5-1	TRBD2	.	16	TRBJ2-1	CASSLELTSGGNEQFF	TGCGCCAGCAGCTTGGAGCTGACTAGCGGGGGAAATGAGCAGTTCTTC
TRBV4-3	.	.	13	TRBJ2-7	CASSQALDYEQYF	TGCGCCAGCAGCCAAGCGCTAGACTACGAGCAGTACTTC
TRBV5-4	.	.	13	TRBJ2-3	CASSVGGENTQYF	TGTGCCAGCAGCGTGGGAGGAGAAAATACGCAGTATTTT
TRBV3-1	.	.	15	TRBJ2-7	CASSQGDYIGYEQYF	TGTGCCAGCAGCCAAGGCGACTATATCGGCTACGAGCAGTACTTC
TRBV20-1	.	.	14	TRBJ2-7	CSARGGDGAYEQYF	TGCAGTGCTAGGGGGGGCGATGGGGCCTACGAGCAGTACTTC
TRBV20-1	TRBD2	.	17	TRBJ2-5	CSARDISTSGSYNEQYF	TGCAGTGCTAGAGATATATCAACTAGCGGGAGCTACAATGAGCAGTACTTC
TRBV19	.	.	17	TRBJ2-1	CASSIWVRANSYNEQFF	TGTGCCAGTAGTATTTGGGTCCGGGCCAACTCCTACAATGAGCAGTTCTTC
TRBV4-3	.	many	16	TRBJ2-3	CASSPGRGSTTDTQYF	TGCGCCAGCAGCCCCGGACGGGGAAGTACCACAGATACGCAGTATTTT
TRBV5-6	.	few	13	TRBJ1-1	CASSLVTRNEAFF	TGTGCCAGCAGCTTGGTTACACGAAATGAAGCTTTCTTT
TRBV14	TRBD2	.	15	TRBJ2-1	CASSRTGTRPNEQFF	TGTGCCAGCAGTCGGACCGGGACTAGGCCCAATGAGCAGTTCTTC
TRBV4-1	.	.	11	TRBJ1-4	CATGENEKLFF	TGCGCCACTGGAGAAAATGAAAAACTGTTTTTT
TRBV4-2	TRBD2	few	23	TRBJ2-1	CASSQFSILAGGRTRSSYNEQFF	TGTGCCAGCAGCCAATTTAGTATTCTAGCGGGGGGCCGAACCAGAAGCTCCTACAATGAGCAGTTCTTC
TRBV2	TRBD1	.	15	TRBJ1-2	CTSRATGTGDYGYTF	TGTACCAGCAGGGCAACCGGGACAGGGGACTATGGCTACACCTTC
TRBV7-6	TRBD1	few	14	TRBJ2-7	CASSTRDRPYEQYF	TGTGCCAGCAGCACCCGGGACAGGCCCTACGAGCAGTACTTC
TRBV6-5	TRBD2	.	15	TRBJ2-3	CASSYEAGSTDTQYF	TGTGCCAGCAGTTACGAAGCGGGGAGCACAGATACGCAGTATTTT
TRBV25-1	TRBD1	.	14	TRBJ2-4	CASRGQGAGNIQYF	TGTGCCAGCAGAGGACAGGGGGCGGGAAACATTCAGTACTTC
TRBV12-3/TRBV12-4	.	few	11	TRBJ2-1	CASTIGNEQFF	TGTGCCAGCACCATAGGCAATGAGCAGTTCTTC
TRBV28	.	.	13	TRBJ2-5	CASSQGGFGTQYF	TGTGCCAGCAGCCAGGGGGGCTTTGGGACCCAGTACTTC
TRBV27	.	few	13	TRBJ2-7	CASSSEGVGEQYF	TGTGCCAGCAGTTCCGAGGGGGTGGGCGAGCAGTACTTC
TRBV2	TRBD1	.	15	TRBJ2-7	CASSEGTEGSYEQYF	TGTGCCAGCAGTGAGGGGACAGAGGGGTCCTACGAGCAGTACTTC
TRBV27	.	few	16	TRBJ2-6	CASRGGFWSGANVLTF	TGTGCCAGCAGGGGGGGATTCTGGTCTGGGGCCAACGTCCTGACTTTC
TRBV6-6	.	.	16	TRBJ1-5	CASSQTQGGLGQPQHF	TGTGCCAGCAGTCAGACACAGGGCGGATTAGGTCAGCCCCAGCATTTT
TRBV6-2/TRBV6-3	.	.	16	TRBJ2-7	CASSYEAGRLSYEQYF	TGTGCCAGCAGTTACGAGGCGGGGCGACTCTCCTACGAGCAGTACTTC
TRBV20-1	.	.	12	TRBJ2-1	CSARDNSNEQFF	TGCAGTGCTAGAGATAATAGCAATGAGCAGTTCTTC
TRBV3-1	.	.	15	TRBJ1-1	CASSPQVGSGTEAFF	TGTGCCAGCAGTCCCCAGGTGGGAAGTGGAACTGAAGCTTTCTTT
TRBV5-1	TRBD1	.	16	TRBJ1-2	CASSLGRQGASYGYTF	TGCGCCAGCAGCTTGGGACGGCAGGGGGCAAGCTATGGCTACACCTTC
TRBV4-1	TRBD1	few	16	TRBJ1-6	CASSQFGQGDNSPLHF	TGCGCCAGCAGCCAATTCGGACAGGGGGATAATTCACCCCTCCACTTT
TRBV20-1	.	.	11	TRBJ2-3	CSARDMDTQYF	TGCAGTGCTAGAGATATGGATACGCAGTATTTT
TRBV5-5	TRBD2	.	16	TRBJ2-5	CASSLFPGLDQETQYF	TGTGCCAGCAGCTTGTTCCCTGGACTAGACCAAGAGACCCAGTACTTC
TRBV7-9	.	.	15	TRBJ2-2	CASSLLGDGTGELFF	TGTGCCAGCAGCTTACTAGGGGATGGCACCGGGGAGCTGTTTTTT
TRBV10-3	TRBD1	once	14	TRBJ1-2	CAITETGGNYGYTF	TGTGCCATCACTGAGACAGGGGGCAATTATGGCTACACCTTC
TRBV5-1	.	few	13	TRBJ2-7	CASSSLPRDGQYF	TGCGCCAGCAGCTCACTTCCGAGGGACGGGCAGTACTTC
TRBV4-1	TRBD1	.	18	TRBJ2-3	CASSHFTGAHSSTETQYF	TGCGCCAGCAGCCATTTCACAGGGGCCCATTCTAGCACAGAGACGCAGTATTTT
TRBV27	.	.	17	TRBJ2-4	CASSSPTRHGYKNIQYF	TGTGCCAGCAGTTCTCCGACCCGACACGGCTACAAAAACATTCAGTACTTC
TRBV5-6	.	.	13	TRBJ1-5	CASTLGLNQPQHF	TGTGCCAGCACCCTGGGGCTCAATCAGCCCCAGCATTTT
TRBV6-6	TRBD2	.	15	TRBJ2-3	CASSTPGLGADTQYF	TGTGCCAGCAGTACCCCGGGACTAGGAGCAGATACGCAGTATTTT
TRBV20-1	.	.	14	TRBJ2-6	CSANLRSEANVLTF	TGCAGTGCTAACCTGCGCTCTGAGGCCAACGTCCTGACTTTC
TRBV12-3/TRBV12-4	.	few	16	TRBJ2-1	CASSLMAGSSYNEQFF	TGTGCCAGCAGTTTAATGGCGGGGAGCTCCTACAATGAGCAGTTCTTC
TRBV20-1	.	.	14	TRBJ2-5	CSANRGSGQETQYF	TGCAGTGCTAATCGGGGATCGGGGCAAGAGACCCAGTACTTC
TRBV20-1	TRBD1	.	15	TRBJ1-2	CSAIKPGQANYGYTF	TGCAGTGCAATAAAACCGGGACAGGCTAACTATGGCTACACCTTC
TRBV4-1	.	few	14	TRBJ1-4	CASSQEQGQDKLFF	TGCGCCAGCAGCCAGGAGCAGGGGCAGGATAAACTGTTTTTT
TRBV6-6	TRBD1	.	15	TRBJ2-3	CASSSGTGGLNTQYF	TGTGCCAGCAGCTCCGGGACAGGGGGCTTAAATACGCAGTATTTT